This T cell receptor beta chain was captured by sequencing in a study of OX40 agonist ivuxolimab in advanced cancers. Regarding the complete study: Ivuxolimab was a fully human IgG2 agonistic monoclonal antibody targeting the costimulatory receptor OX40 (CD134). The paper reports the monotherapy dose-escalation portion (N of about 47 patients) of the phase I ivuxolimab trial. Among the approximately 50 dose-escalation patients, some 19 had hepatocellular carcinoma, around 15 melanoma, 9 renal cell carcinoma and 9 head and neck cancer. The dose-escalation cohort was 82.7% male with a mean age of approximately 60 years, ranging from 23 to 79. Partial responses occurred in three dose-escalation patients, of whom one had hepatocellular carcinoma and two had cutaneous melanoma. Intravenous ivuxolimab was administered to patients every 2 weeks at six dose levels: 0.01, 0.1, 0.3, 1.5, 3 and 10 mg/kg. Patients were allowed to have had prior anti-PD-1, anti-PD-L1 or anti-CTLA-4 therapy, and roughly two fifths of the dose-escalation patients had been treated with checkpoint inhibitors. Peripheral TCRbeta sequencing was intended to test whether TCR sequence diversity was altered and clonal T-cell expansion was caused by ivuxolimab.

The germline V gene specifies SGDLS as CDR1 and YYNGEE as CDR2. Reading from cysteine to phenylalanine, the CDR3 counts 14 amino acids. This entry keeps only the CDR3 DNA: 42 bases, framed from base 1. V lost 0 bases and J lost 0 bases; the stretch between them is 7 bases long. For sequencing of the TCRbeta CDR3 region, genomic DNA was extracted from the sorted cells. TCRbeta CDR3 regions were sequenced using the immunoSEQ Assay. The table comes from immuneACCESS by way of TCRdb, which keeps in-frame sequences with V and J called. Part of the clones is missing from these tables; in studies checked, under half for an unresolved V gene and the rest for unknown reasons. A total of roughly 76,000 clones appear in this sample, 80% to 90% of them only once. The ten most abundant clones make up around 5.1% of the sample. Patients with autoimmune disease history or receiving systemic immunosuppression were excluded from the trial. Peripheral blood for TCR sequencing was drawn from every dose cohort at baseline, at cycle 4 day 1 and at cycle 7 day 1. The samples were drawn from a first-in-human, open-label, multicenter phase I dose-escalation trial of ivuxolimab. Adults with locally advanced or metastatic melanoma, renal cell carcinoma, hepatocellular carcinoma or head and neck squamous cell carcinoma were enrolled in the trial. Before TCR sequencing, CD4+ and CD8+ T cells were separately sorted from peripheral blood.

Study-wide findings and limitations: In the 0.1-3.0 mg/kg groups, partial responders were among the patients with the lowest normalized peripheral clonal expansion, particularly in CD8+ T cells. Clonal expansion of both CD4+ and CD8+ blood T cells was observed from baseline to week 6 at doses 0.1 to 3.0 mg/kg. Antigen specificity was not determined for the clonally expanded peripheral T cells. After ivuxolimab, expanded clones were on average more numerous among CD8+ T cells than among CD4+ T cells. Low levels of normalized T-cell clonal expansion were also shown by some nonresponding patients.

This clone showed up just once. There is no known antigen for this receptor. No clone much larger than this one lies a single base away; base qualities are absent. The receptor comes from an adult with an advanced solid tumor such as melanoma, head and neck, liver or kidney cancer. The chain employs TRBV9 and TRBJ2-7; the D region is possibly TRBD1 or TRBD2, each matching across 5 bases. Sequencing was performed on CD4+ or CD8+ T cells sorted from blood, taken in a trial of the OX40 agonist ivuxolimab. The CDR3 is CASSVGGNSYEQYF. The nucleotides read TGTGCCAGCAGCGTAGGGGGGAACTCCTACGAGCAGTACTTC.